This T cell receptor (beta chain) stems from a study of shared clonotypes between healthy human individuals. On this clone itself: Other DNA sequences in the sample encode the same CDR3.

Generated by immunoSEQ multiplex PCR, the TCRdb table keeps only in-frame clones and is missing some. The sample carries some 2.1 million clones, about 95% recorded once. Naive-designated CD8 cells lacked CD45RO, were positively enriched for CCR7, and omitted terminally differentiated effector memory CD45RA+ cells. V lost 4 bases and J lost 3, with 4 bases in between. The germline CDR1 and CDR2 sequences are SNHLY and FYNNEI. The CDR3 consists of 11 residues. The V call is TRBV2, the J call TRBJ2-7; D is undetermined. Sequenced input: naive CD8+ T cells sorted from blood. The sequence came from a young man in good health. In DNA form, the CDR3 reads TGTGCCAGCAGTGCAATCTACGAGCAGTACTTC. Its protein product is CASSAIYEQYF.